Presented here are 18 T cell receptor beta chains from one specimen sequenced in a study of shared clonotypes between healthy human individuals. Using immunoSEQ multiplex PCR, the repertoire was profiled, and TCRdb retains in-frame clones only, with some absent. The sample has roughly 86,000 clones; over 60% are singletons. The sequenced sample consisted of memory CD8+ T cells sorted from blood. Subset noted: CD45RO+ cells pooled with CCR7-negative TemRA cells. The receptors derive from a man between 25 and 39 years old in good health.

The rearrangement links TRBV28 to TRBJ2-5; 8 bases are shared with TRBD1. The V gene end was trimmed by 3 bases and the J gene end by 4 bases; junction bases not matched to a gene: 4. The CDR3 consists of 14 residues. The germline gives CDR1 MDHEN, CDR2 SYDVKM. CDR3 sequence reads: CASSLEQGGETQYF. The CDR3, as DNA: TGTGCCAGCAGTTTGGAACAGGGGGGAGAGACCCAGTACTTC.

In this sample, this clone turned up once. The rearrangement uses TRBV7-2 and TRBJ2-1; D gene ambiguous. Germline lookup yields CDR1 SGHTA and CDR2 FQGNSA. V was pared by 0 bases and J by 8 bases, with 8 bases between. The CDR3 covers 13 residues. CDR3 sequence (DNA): TGTGCCAGCAGCTTAGCTGGGTTGTATGAGCAGTTCTTC. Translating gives CASSLAGLYEQFF.

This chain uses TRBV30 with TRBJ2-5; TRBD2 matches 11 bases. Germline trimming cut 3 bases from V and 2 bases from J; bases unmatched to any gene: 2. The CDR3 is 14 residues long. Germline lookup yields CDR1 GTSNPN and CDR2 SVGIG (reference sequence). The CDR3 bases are TGTGCCTGGAGGGGACTAGCGGTACAAGAGACCCAGTACTTC. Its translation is CAWRGLAVQETQYF.

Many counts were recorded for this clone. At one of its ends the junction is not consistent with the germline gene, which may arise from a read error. CDR3 residues: CASSSTGQNSGNTIYF. For the CDR3, the DNA is TGTGCTAGCAGCTCCACGGGACAAAACTCTGGAAACACCATATATTTT. This chain uses TRBV7-7 with TRBJ1-3; perhaps TRBD1 as D (6 bases). CDR1 is SSHAT, CDR2 FNYEAQ, per germline (reference sequence). This CDR3 contains 16 residues.

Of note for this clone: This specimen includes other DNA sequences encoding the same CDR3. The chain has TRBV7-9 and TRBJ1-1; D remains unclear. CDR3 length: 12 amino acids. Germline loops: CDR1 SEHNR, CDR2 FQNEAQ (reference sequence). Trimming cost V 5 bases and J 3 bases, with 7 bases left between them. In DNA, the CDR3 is TGTGCCAGCAGCCTAGGGTACACTGAAGCTTTCTTT. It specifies CASSLGYTEAFF.

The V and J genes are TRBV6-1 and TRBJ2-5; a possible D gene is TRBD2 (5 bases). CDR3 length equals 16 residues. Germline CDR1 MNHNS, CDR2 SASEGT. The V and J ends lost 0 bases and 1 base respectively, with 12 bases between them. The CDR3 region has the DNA TGTGCCAGCAGTGAAGCCTTGGGCGAGGGCCAAGAGACCCAGTACTTC. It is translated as CASSEALGEGQETQYF.

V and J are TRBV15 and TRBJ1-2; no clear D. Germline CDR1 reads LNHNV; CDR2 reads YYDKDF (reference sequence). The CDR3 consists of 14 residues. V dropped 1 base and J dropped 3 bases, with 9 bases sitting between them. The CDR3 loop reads CATSRADVYYGYTF. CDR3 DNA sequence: TGTGCCACCAGCAGAGCGGACGTTTACTATGGCTACACCTTC.

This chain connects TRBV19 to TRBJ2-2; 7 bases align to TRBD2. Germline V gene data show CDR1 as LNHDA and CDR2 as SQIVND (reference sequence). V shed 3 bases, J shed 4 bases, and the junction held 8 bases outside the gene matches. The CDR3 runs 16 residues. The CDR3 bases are TGTGCCAGTAGTATGTCATACTGGGAGGGCACCGGGGAGCTGTTTTTT. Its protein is CASSMSYWEGTGELFF.

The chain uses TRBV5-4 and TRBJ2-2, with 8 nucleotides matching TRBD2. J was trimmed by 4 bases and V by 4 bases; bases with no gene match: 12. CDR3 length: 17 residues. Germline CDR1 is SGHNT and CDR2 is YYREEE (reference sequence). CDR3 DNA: TGTGCCAGCAGCCCTCTCGGGGGGGGGTCCCTCACCGGGGAGCTGTTTTTT. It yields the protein CASSPLGGGSLTGELFF. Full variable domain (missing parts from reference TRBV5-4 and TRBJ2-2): ETGVTQSPTHLIKTRGQQVTLRCSSQSGHNTVSWYQQALGQGPQFIFQYYREEENGRGNFPPRFSGLQFPNYSSELNVNALELDDSALYLCASSPLGGGSLTGELFFGEGSRLTVL.

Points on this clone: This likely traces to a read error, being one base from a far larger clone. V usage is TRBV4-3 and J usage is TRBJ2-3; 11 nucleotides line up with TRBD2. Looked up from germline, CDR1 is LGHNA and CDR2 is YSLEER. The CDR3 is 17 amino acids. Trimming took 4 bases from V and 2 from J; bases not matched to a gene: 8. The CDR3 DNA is TGCGCCAGCAGCCGTACCACACTAGCGGGAGTCACAGATACGCAGTATTTT. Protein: CASSRTTLAGVTDTQYF.

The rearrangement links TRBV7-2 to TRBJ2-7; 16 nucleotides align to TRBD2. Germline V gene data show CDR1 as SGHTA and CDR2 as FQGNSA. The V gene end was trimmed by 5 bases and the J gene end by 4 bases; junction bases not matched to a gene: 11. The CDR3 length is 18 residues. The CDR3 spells CASSLYPGLAGGPYEQYF. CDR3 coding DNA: TGTGCCAGCAGCCTTTATCCGGGACTAGCGGGAGGGCCGTACGAGCAGTACTTC.

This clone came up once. The CDR3 region is CATSRDRGSTYGYTF. CDR3 bases: TGTGCCACCAGCAGAGATCGGGGTTCCACCTATGGCTACACCTTC. The rearrangement joins TRBV15 to TRBJ1-2, with D unresolved. CDR1 is LNHNV, CDR2 YYDKDF, per germline (reference sequence). V lost 0 bases and J 4 bases, leaving 12 bases between the germline ends. The length of the CDR3 is 15 residues.

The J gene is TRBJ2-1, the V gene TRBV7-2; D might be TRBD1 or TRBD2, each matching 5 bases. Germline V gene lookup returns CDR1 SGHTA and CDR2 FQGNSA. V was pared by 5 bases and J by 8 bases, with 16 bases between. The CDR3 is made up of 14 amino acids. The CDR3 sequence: CASSPGTPRDEQFF. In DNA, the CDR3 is TGTGCCAGCAGCCCCGGGACCCCGAGGGATGAGCAGTTCTTC.

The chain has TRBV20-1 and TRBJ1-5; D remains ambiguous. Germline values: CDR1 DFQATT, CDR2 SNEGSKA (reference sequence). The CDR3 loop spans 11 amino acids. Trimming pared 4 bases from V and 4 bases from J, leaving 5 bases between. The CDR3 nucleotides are TGCAGTGCTAAAGGGAATCAGCCCCAGCATTTT. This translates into CSAKGNQPQHF.

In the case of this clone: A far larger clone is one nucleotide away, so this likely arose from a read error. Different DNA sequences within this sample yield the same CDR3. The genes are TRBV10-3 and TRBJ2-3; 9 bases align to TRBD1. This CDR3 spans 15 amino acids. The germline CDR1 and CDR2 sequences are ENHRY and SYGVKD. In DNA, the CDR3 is TGTGCCATCAGTGAGGGGACAGGGCACACAGATACACAGTATTTT. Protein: CAISEGTGHTDTQYF.

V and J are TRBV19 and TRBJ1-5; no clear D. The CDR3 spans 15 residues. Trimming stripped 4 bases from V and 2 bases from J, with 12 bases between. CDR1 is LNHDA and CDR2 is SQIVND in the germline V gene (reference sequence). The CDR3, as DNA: TGTGCCAGTAGTAGCCCGGCCAGTGGCAATCAGCCCCAGCATTTT. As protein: CASSSPASGNQPQHF.

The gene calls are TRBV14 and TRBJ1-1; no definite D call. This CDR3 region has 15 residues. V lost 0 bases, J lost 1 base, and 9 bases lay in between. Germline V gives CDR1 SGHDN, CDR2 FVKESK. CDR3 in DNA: TGTGCCAGCAGCCAAGAAGAATCAGGGAACACTGAAGCTTTCTTT. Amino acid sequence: CASSQEESGNTEAFF.

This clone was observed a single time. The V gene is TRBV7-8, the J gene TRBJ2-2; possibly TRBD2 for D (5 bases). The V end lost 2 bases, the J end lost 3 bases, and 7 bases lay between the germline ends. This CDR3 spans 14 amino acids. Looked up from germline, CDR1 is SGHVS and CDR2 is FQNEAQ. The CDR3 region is CASSLRRDTGELFF. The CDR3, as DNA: TGTGCCAGCAGCTTAAGGCGGGACACCGGGGAGCTGTTTTTT.